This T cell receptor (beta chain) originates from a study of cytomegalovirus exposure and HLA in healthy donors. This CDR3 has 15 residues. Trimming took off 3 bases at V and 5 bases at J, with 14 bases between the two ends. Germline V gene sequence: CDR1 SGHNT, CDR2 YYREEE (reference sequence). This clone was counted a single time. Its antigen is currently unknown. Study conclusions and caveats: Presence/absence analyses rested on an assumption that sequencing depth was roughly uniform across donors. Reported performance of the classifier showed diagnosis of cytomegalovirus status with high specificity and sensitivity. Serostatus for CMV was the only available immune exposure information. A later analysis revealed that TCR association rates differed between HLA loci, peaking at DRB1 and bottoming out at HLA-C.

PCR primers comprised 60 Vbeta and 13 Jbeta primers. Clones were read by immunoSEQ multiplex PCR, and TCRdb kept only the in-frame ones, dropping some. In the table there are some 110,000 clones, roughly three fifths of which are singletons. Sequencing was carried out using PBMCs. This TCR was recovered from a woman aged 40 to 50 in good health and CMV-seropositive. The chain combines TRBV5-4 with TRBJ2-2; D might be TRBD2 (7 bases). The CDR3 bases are TGTGCCAGCAGCTCATTCCGGGGGGCGACCGGGGAGCTGTTTTTT. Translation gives CASSSFRGATGELFF.